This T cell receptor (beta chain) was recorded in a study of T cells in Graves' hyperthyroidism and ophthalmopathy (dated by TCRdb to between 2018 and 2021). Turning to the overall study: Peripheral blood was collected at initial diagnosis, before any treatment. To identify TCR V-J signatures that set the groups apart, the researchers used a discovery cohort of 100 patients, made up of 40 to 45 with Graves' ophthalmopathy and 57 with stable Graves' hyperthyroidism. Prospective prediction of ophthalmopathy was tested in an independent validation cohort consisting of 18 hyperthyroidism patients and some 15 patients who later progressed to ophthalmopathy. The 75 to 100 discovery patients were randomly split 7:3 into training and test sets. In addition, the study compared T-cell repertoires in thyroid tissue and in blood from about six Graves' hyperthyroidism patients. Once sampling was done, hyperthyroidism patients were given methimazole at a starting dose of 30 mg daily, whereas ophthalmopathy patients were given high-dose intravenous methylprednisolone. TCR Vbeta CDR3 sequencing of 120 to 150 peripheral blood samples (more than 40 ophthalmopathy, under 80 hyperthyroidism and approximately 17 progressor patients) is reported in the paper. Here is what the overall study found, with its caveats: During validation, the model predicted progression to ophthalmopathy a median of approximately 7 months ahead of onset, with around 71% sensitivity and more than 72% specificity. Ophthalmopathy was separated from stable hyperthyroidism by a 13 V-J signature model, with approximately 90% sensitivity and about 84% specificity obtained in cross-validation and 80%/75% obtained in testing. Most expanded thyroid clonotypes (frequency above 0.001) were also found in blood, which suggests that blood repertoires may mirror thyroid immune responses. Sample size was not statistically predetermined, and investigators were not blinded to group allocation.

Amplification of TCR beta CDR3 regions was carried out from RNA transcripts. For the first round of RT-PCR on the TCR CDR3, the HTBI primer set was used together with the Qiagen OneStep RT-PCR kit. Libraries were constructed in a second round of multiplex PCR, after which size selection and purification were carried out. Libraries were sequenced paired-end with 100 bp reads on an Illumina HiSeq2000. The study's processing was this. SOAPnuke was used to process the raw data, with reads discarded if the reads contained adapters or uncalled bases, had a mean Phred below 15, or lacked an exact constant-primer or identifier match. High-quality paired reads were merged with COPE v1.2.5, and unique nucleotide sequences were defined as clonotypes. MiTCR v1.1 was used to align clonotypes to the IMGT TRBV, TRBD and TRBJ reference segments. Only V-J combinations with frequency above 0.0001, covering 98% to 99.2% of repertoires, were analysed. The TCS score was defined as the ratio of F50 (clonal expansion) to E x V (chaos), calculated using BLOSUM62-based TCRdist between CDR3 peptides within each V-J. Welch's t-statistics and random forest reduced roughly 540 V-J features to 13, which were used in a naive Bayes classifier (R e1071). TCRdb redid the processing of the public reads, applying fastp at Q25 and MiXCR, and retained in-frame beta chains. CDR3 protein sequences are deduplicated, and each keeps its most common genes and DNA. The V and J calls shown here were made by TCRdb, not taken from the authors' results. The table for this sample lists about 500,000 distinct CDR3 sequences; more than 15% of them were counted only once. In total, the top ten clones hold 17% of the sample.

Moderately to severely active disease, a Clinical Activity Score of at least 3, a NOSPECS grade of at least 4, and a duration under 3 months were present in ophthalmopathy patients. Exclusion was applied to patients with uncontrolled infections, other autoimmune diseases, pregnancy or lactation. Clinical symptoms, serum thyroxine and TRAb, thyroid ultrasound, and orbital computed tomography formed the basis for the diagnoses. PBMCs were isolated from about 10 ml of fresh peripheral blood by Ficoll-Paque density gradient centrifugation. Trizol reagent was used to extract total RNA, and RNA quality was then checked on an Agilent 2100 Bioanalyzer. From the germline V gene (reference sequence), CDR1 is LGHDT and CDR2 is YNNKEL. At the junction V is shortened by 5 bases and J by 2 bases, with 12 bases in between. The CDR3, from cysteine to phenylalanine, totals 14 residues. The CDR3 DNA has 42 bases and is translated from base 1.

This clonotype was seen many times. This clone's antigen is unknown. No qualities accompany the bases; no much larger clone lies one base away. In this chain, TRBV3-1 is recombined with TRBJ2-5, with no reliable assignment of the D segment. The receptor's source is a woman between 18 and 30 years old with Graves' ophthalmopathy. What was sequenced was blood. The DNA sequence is TGTGCCAGCAGCTCCCTCAGAACTCAAGAGACCCAGTACTTC. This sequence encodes CASSSLRTQETQYF.